These 27 T cell receptor beta chains came from one sample sequenced in a study of human T cells and chemical hapten exposure. TCRdb independently ran MiXCR on the RACE reads; one entry per CDR3 protein. The repertoire consists of around 120,000 distinct CDR3 sequences, with 9.5% to 11% occurring once and the leading ten covering around 3.6%. The time point denotes: patch test 1, 2 weeks after DPC sensitization. Indicated treatment: therapeutic diphenylcyclopropenone sensitization with weekly scalp DPC. The sample was whole blood, taken in connection with sensitization to the hapten diphenylcyclopropenone (DPC). These receptors came from a woman between 40 and 55 years old with alopecia areata. Some clones in this sample may be carry-over from other donors' samples.

Only a few counts were recorded for this clonotype. The J gene is TRBJ1-5, the V gene TRBV9; D might be TRBD1 (5 bases). The germline gives CDR1 SGDLS, CDR2 YYNGEE. The CDR3 totals 15 residues. V was trimmed by 2 bases and J by 3 bases, leaving 12 bases between them. The CDR3 reads CASSVGPKVNQPQHF. CDR3 nucleotides: TGTGCCAGCAGCGTGGGACCCAAGGTCAATCAGCCCCAGCATTTT.

This clonotype has just a few counts. The CDR3 spells CASSPRPGDIQYF. The DNA of the CDR3 is TGTGCCAGCTCACCACGACCTGGTGACATTCAGTACTTC. J is TRBJ2-4 and V is TRBV18; D gene ambiguous. Germline CDR1 KGHSH, CDR2 LQKENI. The CDR3 contains 13 residues. Trimming shortened V by 1 base and J by 8 bases, and 9 bases separated the two germline ends.

This clonotype appeared once. V and J are TRBV19 and TRBJ1-2; D not resolved. Per the germline V gene, CDR1 is LNHDA and CDR2 is SQIVND (reference sequence). With 6 bases removed from V and 6 bases from J, the gap between germline ends came to 20 bases. This CDR3 comprises 15 residues. CDR3 coding DNA: TGTGCCAGTAGCCACCGGGCCTCCCGCGAGGATGGCTACACCTTC. Its translation is CASSHRASREDGYTF.

The genes are TRBV29-1 and TRBJ1-1, with D unclear. CDR3 length: 13 amino acids. Germline lookup yields CDR1 SQVTM and CDR2 ANQGSEA. V dropped 3 bases and J dropped 0 bases, with 8 bases sitting between them. In DNA, the CDR3 is TGCAGCGTTGATGCGGCGGTGAACACTGAAGCTTTCTTT. It encodes CSVDAAVNTEAFF. Combining the CDR3 with reference TRBV29-1 and TRBJ1-1 gives the whole variable domain SAVISQKPSRDICQRGTSLTIQCQVDSQVTMMFWYRQQPGQSLTLIATANQGSEATYESGFVIDKFPISRPNLTFSTLTVSNMSPEDSSIYLCSVDAAVNTEAFFGQGTRLTVV.

Details on this clonotype: At one boundary the junction diverges from the germline segment, which might be a read error. The chain uses TRBV19 and TRBJ2-2; either TRBD1 or TRBD2 may supply D (5 bases each). The CDR3 extends over 17 amino acids. The V gene's germline CDR1 is LNHDA and CDR2 SQIVND (reference sequence). Here the CDR3 reads CASTKRDQGSNTGELVF. Written as DNA, the CDR3 is TGTGCCAGTACCAAGAGGGACCAGGGCTCGAACACCGGGGAGCTGGTTTTT.

This clonotype was seen many times. This CDR3 reads CASSYHRGGNTDTQYF. CDR3 nucleotide sequence: TGTGCCAGCAGCTACCACCGGGGCGGGAACACAGATACGCAGTATTTT. The rearrangement uses TRBV5-4 and TRBJ2-3, with D maybe TRBD2 (6 bases). CDR3 length: 16 residues. V was cut by 3 bases and J by 2 bases, with 16 bases left in between. Germline V gene sequence: CDR1 SGHNT, CDR2 YYREEE (reference sequence).

This clonotype appeared a few times. CDR3 protein: CASKRREINNEQFF. The DNA of the CDR3 is TGCGCCAGCAAAAGGCGGGAGATTAACAATGAGCAGTTCTTC. The V call is TRBV5-1, the J call TRBJ2-1, with 7 positions matching TRBD2. Germline CDR1 and CDR2: SGHRS and YFSETQ. This CDR3 has 14 residues. After removal of 6 bases from V and 5 bases from J, the junction contained 8 bases not matched to a gene.

This clonotype has just a few counts. V gene TRBV20-1 combines with J gene TRBJ2-3, with TRBD1 matching 12 bases. The CDR3 extends over 17 amino acids. The germline gives CDR1 DFQATT, CDR2 SNEGSKA (reference sequence). Germline trimming cut 6 bases from V and 4 bases from J; bases unmatched to any gene: 14. The DNA for the CDR3 is TGCAGTGCCGGGACAGGGGGCTGGGGCAGAGGGGCAGATACGCAGTATTTT. It translates to CSAGTGGWGRGADTQYF.

The chain is built from TRBV29-1 and TRBJ2-1, with 9 nucleotides matching TRBD1. The V gene's germline CDR1 is SQVTM and CDR2 ANQGSEA. J lost 7 bases, V lost 7 bases, and 5 bases had no gene match. This CDR3 has 12 residues. CDR3 nucleotide sequence: TGCAGCGGGGGACAGGGTTGGAATGAGCAGTTCTTC. Its protein is CSGGQGWNEQFF.

The chain has TRBV28 and TRBJ2-5; perhaps TRBD1 as D (5 bases). There are 13 residues in the CDR3. Trimming left V 5 bases short and J 3 bases short, with 10 bases between. Germline CDR1 reads MDHEN; CDR2 reads SYDVKM. CDR3 sequence (DNA): TGTGCCAGCAGTCCCGGCAGGGAAGAGACCCAGTACTTC. Protein: CASSPGREETQYF.

The V gene is TRBV5-6, the J gene TRBJ1-1; 7 bases align to TRBD1. Germline CDR1 SGHDT, CDR2 YYEEEE. V was clipped by 0 bases and J by 5 bases; unmatched bases: 1. The CDR3 contains 13 residues. CDR3 DNA: TGTGCCAGCAGCTTGGAGACAGGGACTGAAGCTTTCTTT. Protein: CASSLETGTEAFF.

The gene calls are TRBV20-1 and TRBJ1-2, with 10 positions matching TRBD1. The CDR3 runs to 15 residues. The J segment lost 3 bases and the V segment lost 0 bases, leaving 4 bases of the junction unmatched. Germline V lookup: CDR1 DFQATT, CDR2 SNEGSKA (reference sequence). This chain's CDR3 is CSARDLGQGYYGYTF. The CDR3 DNA follows: TGCAGTGCTAGAGATTTGGGACAGGGGTACTATGGCTACACCTTC.

Ten or more counts support this clonotype. The chain has TRBV12-3 or TRBV12-4 and TRBJ1-1; D remains unclear. V lost 1 base and J lost 4, with 10 bases in between. The CDR3 length is 14 residues. The CDR3 loop is CASSLGVAGTEAFF. In DNA form, the CDR3 reads TGTGCCAGCAGTTTAGGGGTGGCAGGCACTGAAGCTTTCTTT.

This clonotype turned up a few times. The chain carries TRBV7-3 and TRBJ2-2; either TRBD1 or TRBD2 may fit D (5 bases each). Germline CDR1 SGHTA, CDR2 FQGTGA. The CDR3 spans 12 residues. The ends were cut back, 3 bases at V and 6 bases at J, with 5 bases in the middle. The CDR3 DNA reads TGTGCCAGCAGCTTGGGGGCCGGGGAGCTGTTTTTT. Translating it yields CASSLGAGELFF.

This clonotype appeared a few times. The chain has TRBV3-1 and TRBJ2-1, with D tentatively TRBD1 or TRBD2 (6 bases each). V was cut by 5 bases and J by 8 bases, with 22 bases left in between. This CDR3 region has 16 residues. Germline V gene sequence: CDR1 LGHDT, CDR2 YNNKEL (reference sequence). DNA of the CDR3: TGTGCCAGCAGCGAAGGGCTTTGGGGGGACAAGGATGAGCAGTTCTTC. Protein product: CASSEGLWGDKDEQFF.

The chain carries TRBV20-1 and TRBJ1-5, with D possibly matching TRBD1 (6 bases). V dropped 1 base and J dropped 5 bases, with 15 bases sitting between them. From germline, CDR1 is DFQATT and CDR2 SNEGSKA (reference sequence). This CDR3 is 15 amino acids long. This CDR3 is CSARVGSSGDQPQHF. In DNA form, the CDR3 reads TGCAGTGCTAGAGTCGGCAGCTCAGGGGATCAGCCCCAGCATTTT.

About this clonotype: This likely comes from a read error, as the CDR3 has no conserved phenylalanine or tryptophan at its end. This chain's CDR3 is CASSPRTGDGYTL. The CDR3 DNA follows: TGTGCCAGTAGTCCCCGGACAGGAGATGGCTACACCTTA. V and J are TRBV19 and TRBJ1-2; 7 bases line up with TRBD1. The length of the CDR3 is 13 residues. The V and J ends lost 5 bases and 6 bases, in that order; junction bases with no gene match: 6. Looked up from germline, CDR1 is LNHDA and CDR2 is SQIVND (reference sequence).

The chain employs TRBV6-4 and TRBJ2-3, with TRBD2 matching over 11 bases. The J segment lost 4 bases and the V segment lost 3 bases, leaving 6 bases of the junction unmatched. This CDR3 comprises 16 residues. Germline assignment: CDR1 MRHNA and CDR2 SNTAGT. In DNA, the CDR3 is TGTGCCAGCAGTGATGGTAGCGGGGGGGCAGCAGATACGCAGTATTTT. Protein sequence: CASSDGSGGAADTQYF.

The chain joins TRBV11-2 to TRBJ2-1, with D perhaps matching TRBD1 (6 bases). Trimming took off 5 bases at V and 0 bases at J, with 17 bases between the two ends. This CDR3 region has 17 residues. Germline CDR1 and CDR2: SGHAT and FQNNGV. CDR3 loop: CASSPLGAGTSYNEQFF. The CDR3 DNA follows: TGTGCCAGCAGCCCTCTGGGGGCCGGGACCTCCTACAATGAGCAGTTCTTC.

This clonotype was observed at least ten times. This rearrangement joins TRBV27 to TRBJ2-7, with no clear D. Trimming removed 6 bases at V and 2 bases at J, with 8 bases between. CDR3 length equals 12 residues. CDR1 and CDR2 from the germline V gene are MNHEY and SMNVEV (reference sequence). CDR3 region: CASSFGTYEQYF. CDR3 DNA: TGTGCCAGCAGCTTCGGTACCTACGAGCAGTACTTC.

The chain employs TRBV25-1 and TRBJ1-2; 8 bases are shared with TRBD1. Germline V lookup: CDR1 MGHDK, CDR2 SYGVNS. This CDR3 is built from 13 residues. Germline trimming cut 3 bases from V and 4 bases from J; bases unmatched to any gene: 1. CDR3 protein: CASSEGQAYGYTF. DNA for the CDR3: TGTGCCAGCAGTGAGGGACAGGCCTATGGCTACACCTTC.

This chain joins TRBV28 and TRBJ2-7; 7 positions agree with TRBD2. Germline loops: CDR1 MDHEN, CDR2 SYDVKM. With V trimmed by 4 bases and J by 7 bases, 7 bases remained unmatched. This CDR3 contains 13 residues. DNA of the CDR3: TGTGCCAGCAGTTGGGGGGGACCTCGGGAGCAGTACTTC. Its protein product is CASSWGGPREQYF.

This clonotype was observed at least ten times. J is TRBJ1-2 and V is TRBV20-1; D is perhaps TRBD1 (5 bases). Trimming pared 6 bases from V and 2 bases from J, leaving 16 bases between. The germline V gene encodes CDR1 DFQATT and CDR2 SNEGSKA (reference sequence). The CDR3 has 14 amino acids. The CDR3 sequence is CSAAPLGVNYGYTF. In nucleotides, the CDR3 is TGCAGTGCCGCGCCCCTGGGGGTCAACTATGGCTACACCTTC.

This clonotype showed up just a few times. This chain connects TRBV6-6 to TRBJ2-5; 11 nucleotides match TRBD2. J lost 2 bases, V lost 5 bases, and 4 bases had no gene match. This CDR3 has 15 amino acids. Germline V gene lookup returns CDR1 MNHNY and CDR2 SVGAGI (reference sequence). The CDR3 nucleotides are TGTGCCAGCAGTAATCGACTAGCGGGGCAAGAGACCCAGTACTTC. Residues: CASSNRLAGQETQYF.

The table lists this clonotype with many counts. At one end, the junction sequence differs from germline, possibly due to a read error. As DNA, the CDR3 is TGCGCCAGCACCTTGGCGGGACAGGGTTCCAATGAGCAGTTCTTC. Amino acids: CASTLAGQGSNEQFF. The chain combines TRBV5-1 with TRBJ2-1; TRBD1 matches at 9 bases. The germline V gene has CDR1 SGHRS and CDR2 YFSETQ. The CDR3 consists of 15 residues.

This clonotype was recorded at least ten times. V gene TRBV29-1 combines with J gene TRBJ2-3; TRBD2 aligns across 8 bases. There are 15 residues in the CDR3. Per the germline V gene, CDR1 is SQVTM and CDR2 is ANQGSEA. Unmatched junction bases numbered 9, after V lost 2 bases and J lost 5 bases. The CDR3: CSVEPWSGSEDTQYF. CDR3 nucleotides: TGCAGCGTTGAACCGTGGAGCGGGAGTGAAGATACGCAGTATTTT.

This clonotype occurred a few times. V gene TRBV2 combines with J gene TRBJ2-5; 12 bases are shared with TRBD2. Germline V gives CDR1 SNHLY, CDR2 FYNNEI. V lost 6 bases, J lost 2 bases, and 4 bases stayed unmatched. The CDR3 consists of 15 residues. Here the CDR3 reads CASRQTSGRQETQYF. CDR3 nucleotides: TGTGCCAGCAGACAAACTAGCGGGAGGCAAGAGACCCAGTACTTC.